Each of the 15 T cell receptor beta chains below was sequenced from the same sample in a study of radiation and T cells in renal cell carcinoma. Sequenced by immunoSEQ multiplex PCR; TCRdb stores in-frame clones only, minus some. This table has tens of thousands of clones, 45% to 50% appearing once. Documented treatment: 15 Gy SBRT to primary tumor, nephrectomy 4 weeks later. The starting material was tumor tissue, obtained from a patient whose treatment included radiotherapy and nephrectomy. Receptors originate from a woman in her fifties or sixties with renal cell carcinoma.

This clone has only a few counts. Germline and junction disagree at one end, which may indicate a read error. The chain couples TRBV7-7 to TRBJ2-5; TRBD1 matches 11 bases. Germline loops: CDR1 SSHAT, CDR2 FNYEAQ (reference sequence). This CDR3 has 16 amino acids. In DNA form, the CDR3 reads TGTGCTAGCAGCGACCCGGGACAGGGGGTTCAAGAGACCCAGTACTTC. Amino acid sequence: CASSDPGQGVQETQYF.

This chain connects TRBV5-1 to TRBJ2-1; D is ambiguous. V was trimmed by 0 bases and J by 3 bases, leaving 13 bases between them. Germline V lookup: CDR1 SGHRS, CDR2 YFSETQ. This CDR3 has 16 amino acids. The CDR3: CASSLAVHQDYNEQFF. DNA of the CDR3: TGCGCCAGCAGCTTGGCCGTACACCAGGACTACAATGAGCAGTTCTTC. Full variable domain (outside the CDR3, taken from reference TRBV5-1 and TRBJ2-1): KAGVTQTPRYLIKTRGQQVTLSCSPISGHRSVSWYQQTPGQGLQFLFEYFSETQRNKGNFPGRFSGRQFSNSRSEMNVSTLELGDSALYLCASSLAVHQDYNEQFFGPGTRLTVL.

The chain employs TRBV5-1 and TRBJ2-3, with unresolved D. CDR1 is SGHRS, CDR2 YFSETQ, per germline. V lost 7 bases and J 3 bases, leaving 12 bases between the germline ends. The CDR3 covers 13 residues. In DNA, the CDR3 is TGCGCCAGCCGTGCGACCGGAACAGATACGCAGTATTTT. Its translation is CASRATGTDTQYF.

At least ten counts were recorded for this clone. The chain employs TRBV4-2 and TRBJ1-1; tentatively, D is TRBD1 (6 bases). CDR1 is LGHNA, CDR2 YNFKEQ, per germline. The V and J ends lost 3 bases and 4 bases respectively, with 9 bases between them. The CDR3 is 13 residues long. In DNA form, the CDR3 reads TGTGCCAGCAGCCAGGGGGGGCCCACTGAAGCTTTCTTT. This translates into CASSQGGPTEAFF.

The CDR3 reads CASSSSGETQYF. The CDR3, as DNA: TGTGCCAGCAGCTCTAGTGGAGAGACCCAGTACTTC. The chain is built from TRBV6-6 and TRBJ2-5; D uncertain. The germline V and J ends were trimmed by 6 bases and 4 bases, with 9 bases remaining between them. The CDR3 totals 12 residues. Germline CDR1 MNHNY, CDR2 SVGAGI (reference sequence).

The chain joins TRBV19 to TRBJ2-5, with D possibly TRBD1 on 6 matching bases. The V and J ends lost 7 bases and 5 bases respectively, with 14 bases between them. There are 13 residues in the CDR3. In germline, CDR1 is LNHDA, CDR2 SQIVND (reference sequence). CDR3 protein: CASTYRQGETQYF. The CDR3, as DNA: TGTGCCAGTACTTATCGGCAGGGGGAGACCCAGTACTTC.

This clone was found a few times. The CDR3 sequence: CASSLEGQSSYEQYF. In DNA form, the CDR3 reads TGTGCCAGCAGCTTAGAGGGACAGAGCTCCTACGAGCAGTACTTC. The chain has TRBV7-9 and TRBJ2-7, with 7 bases identical to TRBD1. Germline CDR1 is SEHNR and CDR2 is FQNEAQ (reference sequence). There are 15 residues in the CDR3. V shed 1 base, J shed 0 bases, and the junction held 3 bases outside the gene matches.

CDR3 bases: TGTGCCAGCAGCTACAGGGGGGATTCACCCCTCCACTTT. It codes for CASSYRGDSPLHF. This sequence joins TRBV7-2 and TRBJ1-6; 8 positions agree with TRBD1. V dropped 4 bases and J dropped 8; count of bases not matched to a gene: 1. This CDR3 comprises 13 residues. Germline lookup yields CDR1 SGHTA and CDR2 FQGNSA.

V and J are TRBV7-9 and TRBJ1-5; no clear D. The V and J ends lost 5 bases and 8 bases respectively, with 13 bases between them. The CDR3 totals 13 residues. Germline CDR1 reads SEHNR; CDR2 reads FQNEAQ (reference sequence). CDR3: CASSGNHIEPQHF. The CDR3 DNA sequence: TGTGCCAGCAGCGGAAACCATATTGAGCCCCAGCATTTT.

The chain uses TRBV5-6 and TRBJ2-1; 9 bases are shared with TRBD2. This CDR3 spans 19 amino acids. Germline CDR1 SGHDT, CDR2 YYEEEE. Trimming took 3 bases from V and 0 from J; bases not matched to a gene: 13. The CDR3 DNA reads as TGTGCCAGCAGCTCACGTGCTCCCAGCGGGGGGCCCTCCTACAATGAGCAGTTCTTC. Its translation: CASSSRAPSGGPSYNEQFF.

The rearrangement links TRBV10-3 to TRBJ1-2; the match to TRBD1 covers 8 bases. The CDR3 runs to 13 residues. V lost 6 bases to trimming and J lost 0 bases; unmatched junction nucleotides: 0. Per the germline V gene, CDR1 is ENHRY and CDR2 is SYGVKD. CDR3 protein: CAIRDRANYGYTF. Written as DNA, the CDR3 is TGTGCCATCAGGGACAGGGCTAACTATGGCTACACCTTC.

By proportion, this clone is medium-sized. The chain recombines TRBV19 with TRBJ1-2, with TRBD1 as a possible D gene (6 bases). CDR1 and CDR2 (germline): LNHDA, SQIVND (reference sequence). V lost 5 bases and J 2 bases, leaving 9 bases between the germline ends. The CDR3 spans 13 residues. The CDR3 loop is CASSFTGNYGYTF. The CDR3 region has the DNA TGTGCCAGTAGTTTTACAGGGAACTATGGCTACACCTTC. The whole variable domain, remainder taken from reference TRBV19 and TRBJ1-2, is DGGITQSPKYLFRKEGQNVTLSCEQNLNHDAMYWYRQDPGQGLRLIYYSQIVNDFQKGDIAEGYSVSREKKESFPLTVTSAQKNPTAFYLCASSFTGNYGYTFGSGTRLTVV.

This clone has at least ten counts. This chain connects TRBV7-9 to TRBJ1-2; D perhaps matches TRBD1 (5 bases). Trimming left V 2 bases short and J 3 bases short, with 10 bases between. The CDR3 is made up of 14 amino acids. CDR1 is SEHNR, CDR2 FQNEAQ, per germline (reference sequence). The CDR3, as DNA: TGTGCCAGCAGCTTATTCCAGGGTGACTATGGCTACACCTTC. It yields the protein CASSLFQGDYGYTF.

This clone is medium-sized within its sample. The chain uses TRBV7-8 and TRBJ1-2; a weak D match, TRBD1 (5 bases). The CDR3 spans 19 residues. The germline V gene has CDR1 SGHVS and CDR2 FQNEAQ. V was trimmed by 5 bases and J by 5 bases, leaving 30 bases between them. CDR3 amino acids: CASSPLRAGTLYLGYGYTF. CDR3 DNA: TGTGCCAGCAGCCCTCTCAGGGCAGGAACCCTGTATCTTGGGTATGGCTACACCTTC. The full variable domain, with the rest looked up from reference TRBV7-8 and TRBJ1-2, is GAGVSQSPRYKVAKRGQDVALRCDPISGHVSLFWYQQALGQGPEFLTYFQNEAQLDKSGLPSDRFFAERPEGSVSTLKIQRTQQEDSAVYLCASSPLRAGTLYLGYGYTFGSGTRLTVV.

The chain joins TRBV2 to TRBJ2-1; D unclear. CDR3 size: 15 residues. Germline V gene sequence: CDR1 SNHLY, CDR2 FYNNEI. V was shortened by 2 bases and J by 3 bases, with 11 bases between the two germline ends. The CDR3 protein is CASSETKTDYNEQFF. The CDR3 DNA reads TGTGCCAGCAGTGAAACTAAAACAGACTACAATGAGCAGTTCTTC.